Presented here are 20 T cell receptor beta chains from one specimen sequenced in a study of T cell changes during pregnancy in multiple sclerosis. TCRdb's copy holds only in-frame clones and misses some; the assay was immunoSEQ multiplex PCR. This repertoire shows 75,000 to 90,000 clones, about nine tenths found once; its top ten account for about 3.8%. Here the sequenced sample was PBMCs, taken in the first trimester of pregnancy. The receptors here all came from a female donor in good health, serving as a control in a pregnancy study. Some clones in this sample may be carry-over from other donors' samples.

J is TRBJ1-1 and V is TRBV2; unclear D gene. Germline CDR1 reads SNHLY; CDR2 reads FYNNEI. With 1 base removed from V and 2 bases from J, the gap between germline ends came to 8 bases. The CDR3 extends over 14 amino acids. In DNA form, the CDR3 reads TGTGCCAGCAGTGAAGAGAGGCTAAACACTGAAGCTTTCTTT. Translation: CASSEERLNTEAFF.

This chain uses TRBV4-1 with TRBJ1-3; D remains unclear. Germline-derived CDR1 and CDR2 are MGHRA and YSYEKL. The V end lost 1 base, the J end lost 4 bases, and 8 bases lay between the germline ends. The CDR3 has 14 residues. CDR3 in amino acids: CASSQVEAGNTIYF. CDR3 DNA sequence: TGCGCCAGCAGCCAAGTCGAGGCAGGAAACACCATATATTTT.

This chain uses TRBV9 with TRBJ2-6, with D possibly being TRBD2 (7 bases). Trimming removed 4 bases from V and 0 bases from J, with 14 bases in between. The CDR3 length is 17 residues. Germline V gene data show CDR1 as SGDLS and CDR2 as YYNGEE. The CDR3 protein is CASSLKGGASGANVLTF. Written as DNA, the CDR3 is TGTGCCAGCAGCCTTAAGGGGGGGGCCTCTGGGGCCAACGTCCTGACTTTC.

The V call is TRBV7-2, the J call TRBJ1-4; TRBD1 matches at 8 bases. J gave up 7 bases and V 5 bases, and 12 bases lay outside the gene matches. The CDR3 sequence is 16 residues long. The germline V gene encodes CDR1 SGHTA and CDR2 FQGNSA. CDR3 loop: CASSASPDRVPEKLFF. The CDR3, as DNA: TGTGCCAGCAGCGCATCGCCGGACAGGGTCCCTGAAAAACTGTTTTTT.

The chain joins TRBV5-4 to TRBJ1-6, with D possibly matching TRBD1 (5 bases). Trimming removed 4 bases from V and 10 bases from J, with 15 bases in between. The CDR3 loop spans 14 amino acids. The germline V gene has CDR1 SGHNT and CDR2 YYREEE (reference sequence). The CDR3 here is CASSKTGDRSPLHF. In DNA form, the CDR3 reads TGTGCCAGCAGCAAAACAGGTGACCGGTCACCCCTCCACTTT.

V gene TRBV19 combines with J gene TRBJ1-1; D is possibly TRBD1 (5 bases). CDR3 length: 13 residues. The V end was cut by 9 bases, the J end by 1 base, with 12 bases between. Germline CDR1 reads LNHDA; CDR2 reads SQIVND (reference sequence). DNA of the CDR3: TGTGCCAGCGGGGGACCTAGGAACACTGAAGCTTTCTTT. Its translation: CASGGPRNTEAFF.

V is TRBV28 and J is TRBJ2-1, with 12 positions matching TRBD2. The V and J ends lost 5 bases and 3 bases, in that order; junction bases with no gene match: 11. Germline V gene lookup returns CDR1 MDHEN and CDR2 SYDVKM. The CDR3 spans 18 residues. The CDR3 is CASSPLTSGRPFYNEQFF. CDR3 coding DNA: TGTGCCAGCAGTCCACTAACTAGCGGGAGGCCATTCTACAATGAGCAGTTCTTC.

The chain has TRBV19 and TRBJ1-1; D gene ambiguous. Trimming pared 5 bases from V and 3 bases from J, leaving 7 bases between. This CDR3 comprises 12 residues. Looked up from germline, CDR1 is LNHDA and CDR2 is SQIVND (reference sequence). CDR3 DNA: TGTGCCAGTAGTTGGGGAGACACTGAAGCTTTCTTT. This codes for CASSWGDTEAFF.

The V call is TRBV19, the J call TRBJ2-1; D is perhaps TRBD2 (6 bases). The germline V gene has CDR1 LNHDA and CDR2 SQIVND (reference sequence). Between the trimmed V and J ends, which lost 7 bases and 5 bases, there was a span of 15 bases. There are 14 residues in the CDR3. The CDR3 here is CASNPGGNHNEQFF. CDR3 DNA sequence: TGTGCCAGTAACCCTGGGGGGAACCACAATGAGCAGTTCTTC.

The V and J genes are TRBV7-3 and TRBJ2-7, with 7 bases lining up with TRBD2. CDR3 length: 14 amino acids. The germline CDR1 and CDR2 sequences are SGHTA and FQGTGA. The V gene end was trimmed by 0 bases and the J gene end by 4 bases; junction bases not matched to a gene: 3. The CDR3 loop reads CASSLTGGSYEQYF. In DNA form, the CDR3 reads TGTGCCAGCAGCTTAACGGGCGGGAGTTACGAGCAGTACTTC.

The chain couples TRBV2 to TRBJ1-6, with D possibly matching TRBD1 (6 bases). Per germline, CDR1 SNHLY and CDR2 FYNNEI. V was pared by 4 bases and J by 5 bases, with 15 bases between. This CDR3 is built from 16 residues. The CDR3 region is CASSGQGSPNNSPLHF. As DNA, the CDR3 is TGTGCCAGCAGTGGCCAGGGGTCCCCGAATAATTCACCCCTCCACTTT.

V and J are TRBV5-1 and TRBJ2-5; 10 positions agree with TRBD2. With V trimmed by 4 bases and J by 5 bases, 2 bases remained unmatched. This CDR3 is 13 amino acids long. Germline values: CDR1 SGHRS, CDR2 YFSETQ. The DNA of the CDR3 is TGCGCCAGCAGCAAGGGACTAGCGGAGACCCAGTACTTC. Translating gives CASSKGLAETQYF.

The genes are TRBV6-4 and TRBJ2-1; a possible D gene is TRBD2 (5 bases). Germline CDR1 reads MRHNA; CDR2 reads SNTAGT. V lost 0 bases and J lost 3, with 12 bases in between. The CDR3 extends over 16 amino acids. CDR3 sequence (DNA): TGTGCCAGCAGTGACTCAGGGTTTGAGGGCTACAATGAGCAGTTCTTC. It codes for CASSDSGFEGYNEQFF.

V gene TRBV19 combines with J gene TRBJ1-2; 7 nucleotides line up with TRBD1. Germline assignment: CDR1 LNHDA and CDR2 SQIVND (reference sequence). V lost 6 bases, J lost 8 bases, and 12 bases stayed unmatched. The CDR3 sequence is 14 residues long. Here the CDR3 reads CASRTSTGRWGYTF. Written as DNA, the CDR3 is TGTGCCAGTAGAACATCGACAGGGCGGTGGGGCTACACCTTC.

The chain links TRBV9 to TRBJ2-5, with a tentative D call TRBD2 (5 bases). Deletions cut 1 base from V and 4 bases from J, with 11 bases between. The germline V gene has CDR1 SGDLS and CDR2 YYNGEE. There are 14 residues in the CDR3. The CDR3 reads CASSVRGSIETQYF. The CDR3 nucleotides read TGTGCCAGCAGCGTACGAGGGTCAATAGAGACCCAGTACTTC.

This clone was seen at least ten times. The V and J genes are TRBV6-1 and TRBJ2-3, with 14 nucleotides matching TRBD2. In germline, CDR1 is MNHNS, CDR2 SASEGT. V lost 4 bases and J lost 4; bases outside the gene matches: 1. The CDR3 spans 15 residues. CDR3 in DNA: TGTGCCAGCAGTGGACTAGCGGGGGGGCCAGATACGCAGTATTTT. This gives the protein CASSGLAGGPDTQYF.

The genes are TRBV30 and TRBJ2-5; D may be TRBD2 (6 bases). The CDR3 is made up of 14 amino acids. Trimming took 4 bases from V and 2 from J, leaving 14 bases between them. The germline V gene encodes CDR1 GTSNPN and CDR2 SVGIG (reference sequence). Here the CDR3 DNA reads TGTGCCTGGACCCCGTCGGGAGAACAAGAGACCCAGTACTTC. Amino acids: CAWTPSGEQETQYF.

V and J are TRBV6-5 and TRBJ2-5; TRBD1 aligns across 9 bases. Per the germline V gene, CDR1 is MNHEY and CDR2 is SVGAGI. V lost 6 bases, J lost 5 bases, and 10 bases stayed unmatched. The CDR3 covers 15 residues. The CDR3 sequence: CASRKGQGSLETQYF. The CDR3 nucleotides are TGTGCCAGCAGGAAAGGACAGGGGTCACTGGAGACCCAGTACTTC.

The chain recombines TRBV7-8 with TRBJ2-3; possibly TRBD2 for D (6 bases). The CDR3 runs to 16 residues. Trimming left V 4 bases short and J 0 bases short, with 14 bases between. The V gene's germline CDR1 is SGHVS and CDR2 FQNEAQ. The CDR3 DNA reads TGTGCCAGCAGCTCTGTGGCGGGGCCTAGCACAGATACGCAGTATTTT. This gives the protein CASSSVAGPSTDTQYF.

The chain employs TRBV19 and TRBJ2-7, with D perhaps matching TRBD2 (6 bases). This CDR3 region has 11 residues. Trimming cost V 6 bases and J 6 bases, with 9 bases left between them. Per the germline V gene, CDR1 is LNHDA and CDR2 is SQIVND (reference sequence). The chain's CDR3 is CASSSGGEQYF. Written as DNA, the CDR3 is TGTGCCAGTAGCTCCGGGGGCGAGCAGTACTTC.